These 2 T cell receptor beta chains share one sample of origin, sequenced in a study of CD8+ T cells in alopecia areata. The treatment: oral pan-JAK inhibitor, 5-10 mg twice daily. cDNA serving as the sequencing template came from extracted, reverse transcribed RNA. TCRdb's copy holds only in-frame clones and misses some; the assay was immunoSEQ multiplex PCR. Of about 140,000 clones in the sample, about four fifths were seen once. The sample was CD8+ T cells sorted from blood, taken at week 4, from a patient treated with tofacitinib. The receptors originated from a human donor with alopecia areata.

This chain connects TRBV11-2 to TRBJ2-5; perhaps TRBD1 as D (6 bases). The DNA matches TRBJ2-7 better at its end, which makes the J call doubtful. The CDR3 runs to 13 residues. Germline lookup yields CDR1 SGHAT and CDR2 FQNNGV. The CDR3 coding sequence is TGTGCCAGCAGCCGAACGACAGGCTACGAGCAGTACTTC. Its protein is CASSRTTGYEQYF.

CDR3 protein: CASSLGSVSEQYF. CDR3 nucleotides: TGTGCCAGCAGCTTAGGAAGCGTATCCGAGCAGTACTTC. The V call is TRBV7-9, the J call TRBJ2-7; no reliable D call. This CDR3 is built from 13 residues. CDR1 and CDR2 from the germline V gene are SEHNR and FQNEAQ (reference sequence). With 1 base removed from V and 6 bases from J, the gap between germline ends came to 10 bases.